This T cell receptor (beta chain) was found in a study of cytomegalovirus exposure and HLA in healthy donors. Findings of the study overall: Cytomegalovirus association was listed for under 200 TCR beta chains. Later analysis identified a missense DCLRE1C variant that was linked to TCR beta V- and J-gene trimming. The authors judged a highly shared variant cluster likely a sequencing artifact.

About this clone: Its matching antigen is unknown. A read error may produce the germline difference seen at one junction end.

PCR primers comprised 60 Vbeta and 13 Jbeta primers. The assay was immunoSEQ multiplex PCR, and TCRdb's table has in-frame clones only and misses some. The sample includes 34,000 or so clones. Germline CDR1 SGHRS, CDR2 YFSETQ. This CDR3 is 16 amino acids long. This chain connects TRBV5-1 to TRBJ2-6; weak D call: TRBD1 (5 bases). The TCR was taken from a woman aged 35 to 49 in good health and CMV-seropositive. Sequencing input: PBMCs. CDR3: CASSLGTNSGANVLAF. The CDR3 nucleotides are TGCGCCAGCAGCTTGGGGACAAACTCTGGGGCCAACGTCCTGGCTTTC.